The text below deals with one TCR beta chain. Participants were placed into cohorts based on the clinical history they reported. TCRdb's table, derived via immunoSEQ multiplex PCR, lists solely in-frame clones and lacks some. The sample includes 250,000 or so clones, 88% of them seen just once. This specimen comes from a study of blood T cell repertoires in COVID-19. The TCR originated in a young woman who had been exposed to COVID-19. The sequenced sample was PBMCs or T cells enriched from blood (not recorded which).

In DNA, the CDR3 is TGCGCCAGCAGTGAGACAGGGGCCTACGAGCAGTACTTC. As protein: CASSETGAYEQYF. The V and J genes are TRBV10-1 and TRBJ2-7, with TRBD1 matching 7 bases. J gave up 2 bases and V 2 bases, and 0 bases lay outside the gene matches. Germline assignment: CDR1 WNHNN and CDR2 SYGVQD (reference sequence). The CDR3 contains 13 residues.